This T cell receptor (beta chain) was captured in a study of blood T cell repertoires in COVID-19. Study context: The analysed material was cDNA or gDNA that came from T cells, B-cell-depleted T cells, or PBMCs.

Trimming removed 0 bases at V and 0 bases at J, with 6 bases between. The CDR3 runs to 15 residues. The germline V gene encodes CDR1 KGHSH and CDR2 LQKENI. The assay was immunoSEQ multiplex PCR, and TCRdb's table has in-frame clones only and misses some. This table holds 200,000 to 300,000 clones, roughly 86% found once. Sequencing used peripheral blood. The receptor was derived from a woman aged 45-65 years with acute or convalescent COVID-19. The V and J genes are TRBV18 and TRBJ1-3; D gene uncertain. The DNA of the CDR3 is TGTGCCAGCTCACCACCATCGGGCTCTGGAAACACCATATATTTT. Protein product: CASSPPSGSGNTIYF.